These 9 T cell receptor beta chains were sequenced from one sample in a study of T-cell reconstitution after alpha-beta-depleted transplantation in children. As it was prepared, the TCRbeta library received unique molecular identifiers. TCRdb re-called the PCR reads through MiXCR, storing one row per CDR3 protein. The sample lists hundreds of thousands of distinct CDR3 sequences; under 15% were seen once. The sample in question was PBMCs from the stem cell graft donor, obtained from the stem cell graft. These receptors were obtained from a human donor who donated a stem cell graft to a child with combined immunodeficiency.

This clonotype has a handful of counts. The rearrangement uses TRBV7-9 and TRBJ2-1; possibly TRBD1 for D (5 bases). Germline CDR1 and CDR2: SEHNR and FQNEAQ (reference sequence). The CDR3 length is 13 residues. The ends were cut back, 8 bases at V and 6 bases at J, with 14 bases in the middle. The CDR3 nucleotides are TGTGCCAGCCCTCAGGGTTTCGGCAATGAGCAGTTCTTC. The encoded protein is CASPQGFGNEQFF.

In its sample, this clonotype was seen many times. The rearrangement joins TRBV10-3 to TRBJ1-5; unclear D gene. V shed 10 bases and J shed 5 bases, with 12 bases lying between them. CDR3 length: 12 amino acids. Germline V gene sequence: CDR1 ENHRY, CDR2 SYGVKD. CDR3 sequence (DNA): TGTGCCAGCACGGACCGTGATCAGCCCCAGCATTTT. Translation: CASTDRDQPQHF.

In its sample, this clonotype was seen a few times. The rearrangement uses TRBV5-8 and TRBJ2-2, with 7 bases lining up with TRBD1. The CDR3 has 13 residues. After removal of 3 bases from V and 7 bases from J, the junction contained 3 bases not matched to a gene. CDR1 is SGHTS, CDR2 YDEGEE, per germline. The DNA of the CDR3 is TGTGCCAGCAGCTACAGGGGTCACGGGGAGCTGTTTTTT. Amino acids: CASSYRGHGELFF.

This clonotype was detected only a few times. The CDR3 DNA sequence: TGTGCCAGTAGTACCAGCGGAGATAGCGGGGAAGAGACCCAGTACTTC. This encodes CASSTSGDSGEETQYF. V usage is TRBV19 and J usage is TRBJ2-5, with 8 bases aligning to TRBD2. V shed 4 bases and J 3 bases; nucleotides not matched to a gene: 10. There are 16 residues in the CDR3. Germline V CDR1 and CDR2: LNHDA, SQIVND (reference sequence).

This clonotype was counted only a few times. This chain joins TRBV27 and TRBJ2-6; 7 bases map to TRBD1. The germline V gene encodes CDR1 MNHEY and CDR2 SMNVEV (reference sequence). Trimming took 3 bases from V and 0 from J; bases not matched to a gene: 14. This CDR3 region has 20 residues. The CDR3 region has the DNA TGTGCCAGCAGTTTGGGGCCCCCCGGGACAGTTGCCTCTGGGGCCAACGTCCTGACTTTC. It encodes CASSLGPPGTVASGANVLTF. Combining the CDR3 with reference TRBV27 and TRBJ2-6 gives the whole variable domain EAQVTQNPRYLITVTGKKLTVTCSQNMNHEYMSWYRQDPGLGLRQIYYSMNVEVTDKGDVPEGYKVSRKEKRNFPLILESPSPNQTSLYFCASSLGPPGTVASGANVLTFGAGSRLTVL.

The chain joins TRBV5-5 to TRBJ2-7; 7 positions agree with TRBD2. V trimming: 0 bases; J trimming: 4 bases; junction bases outside the gene matches: 13. This CDR3 is 17 amino acids long. Germline V gene data show CDR1 as SGHKS and CDR2 as YYEKEE (reference sequence). CDR3 sequence reads: CASSLAGSVAGFYEQYF. CDR3 sequence (DNA): TGTGCCAGCAGCTTGGCCGGGTCCGTAGCGGGCTTTTACGAGCAGTACTTC.

This clonotype was detected a few times. The chain carries TRBV4-3 and TRBJ2-7; 9 nucleotides match TRBD1. The junction had 9 bases not matched to a gene; V was cut back by 1 base and J by 5 bases. The CDR3 loop spans 16 amino acids. Germline V gene lookup returns CDR1 LGHNA and CDR2 YSLEER. CDR3 in amino acids: CASSQGVGTGTHEQYF. The CDR3 nucleotides are TGCGCCAGCAGCCAAGGGGTTGGGACAGGGACCCACGAGCAGTACTTC.

This clonotype was found many times. The chain links TRBV20-1 to TRBJ2-7; D could derive from TRBD1 or TRBD2 (5 bases each). V lost 6 bases and J 5 bases, leaving 20 bases between the germline ends. Germline V gives CDR1 DFQATT, CDR2 SNEGSKA (reference sequence). The CDR3 contains 14 residues. CDR3 in amino acids: CSAGSPGARDEQYF. For the CDR3, the DNA is TGCAGTGCGGGGAGTCCCGGGGCGCGGGACGAGCAGTACTTC.

The table lists this clonotype with a few counts. This chain uses TRBV20-1 with TRBJ2-7; 8 nucleotides agree with TRBD1. Germline CDR1 reads DFQATT; CDR2 reads SNEGSKA (reference sequence). The CDR3 sequence is 13 residues long. CDR3 DNA: TGCAGCGCCGACAGGGGCGGCTCCTACGAGCAGTACTTC. This encodes CSADRGGSYEQYF.